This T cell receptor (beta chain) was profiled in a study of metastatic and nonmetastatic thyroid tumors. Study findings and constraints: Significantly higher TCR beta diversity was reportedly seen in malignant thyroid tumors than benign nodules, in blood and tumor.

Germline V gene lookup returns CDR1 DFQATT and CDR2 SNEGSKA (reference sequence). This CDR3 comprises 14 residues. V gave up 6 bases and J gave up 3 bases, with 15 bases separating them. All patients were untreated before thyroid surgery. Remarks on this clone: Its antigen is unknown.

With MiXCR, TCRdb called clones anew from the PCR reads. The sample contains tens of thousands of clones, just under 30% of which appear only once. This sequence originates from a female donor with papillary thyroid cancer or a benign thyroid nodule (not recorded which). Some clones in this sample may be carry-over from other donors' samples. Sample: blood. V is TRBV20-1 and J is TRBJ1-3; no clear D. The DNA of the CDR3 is TGCAGTGCCCCTGGGCAGATCGATGGAAACACCATATATTTT. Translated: CSAPGQIDGNTIYF.